The 19 T cell receptor beta chains given below trace back to one sample, sequenced in a study of shared clonotypes between healthy human individuals. Assay used: immunoSEQ multiplex PCR; TCRdb lists only in-frame clones, some missing. The profile covers some 630,000 clones, with 90% to 97% appearing a single time and about 0.12% taken by the ten largest. Naive CD8 isolation took CD45RO-negative cells positively selected for CCR7 and excluded terminally differentiated effector memory CD45RA+ cells. The sequenced material came from naive CD8+ T cells sorted from blood. These receptors were obtained from a woman aged 25 to 39 in good health.

V and J are TRBV11-2 and TRBJ2-5; TRBD2 matches 13 bases. V lost 6 bases, J lost 4 bases, and 2 bases stayed unmatched. Germline CDR1 is SGHAT and CDR2 is FQNNGV. The CDR3 contains 14 residues. CDR3 sequence: CASRLAGGGETQYF. The DNA for the CDR3 is TGTGCCAGCAGACTAGCGGGAGGGGGAGAGACCCAGTACTTC.

The chain is built from TRBV7-9 and TRBJ2-3; D is perhaps TRBD1 (6 bases). Germline V lookup: CDR1 SEHNR, CDR2 FQNEAQ (reference sequence). V dropped 5 bases and J dropped 2 bases, with 14 bases sitting between them. The CDR3 has 15 residues. The CDR3 protein is CASSHKDRTTDTQYF. The CDR3 region has the DNA TGTGCCAGCAGCCATAAAGACAGGACCACAGATACGCAGTATTTT.

The sample holds a few counts of this clone. V is TRBV11-2 and J is TRBJ2-7, with 15 bases fitting TRBD2. CDR3 length: 15 residues. In germline, CDR1 is SGHAT, CDR2 FQNNGV. With V trimmed by 7 bases and J by 6 bases, 7 bases remained unmatched. As DNA, the CDR3 is TGTGCCAGCAACGAGGGACTAGCGGGAGGAGGCGAGCAGTACTTC. Translation: CASNEGLAGGGEQYF.

The chain carries TRBV21-1 and TRBJ2-3. TRBV21-1 is a pseudogene segment. The CDR3 has 13 amino acids. The CDR3 region has the DNA TGTGCCAGCAGCAAAGAGAGTAGGGATACGCAGTATTTT. Amino acids: CASSKESRDTQYF.

V and J are TRBV25-1 and TRBJ2-5; D may be TRBD2 (6 bases). V lost 2 bases and J lost 5, with 18 bases in between. The CDR3 contains 16 residues. From germline, CDR1 is MGHDK and CDR2 SYGVNS. This chain's CDR3 is CASSERRWGVSETQYF. Here the CDR3 DNA reads TGTGCCAGCAGTGAAAGGAGATGGGGGGTGAGTGAGACCCAGTACTTC.

This clone appeared a single time. The chain carries TRBV2 and TRBJ2-7; D gene ambiguous. This CDR3 has 11 residues. Germline V gene lookup returns CDR1 SNHLY and CDR2 FYNNEI. Trimming removed 7 bases at V and 4 bases at J, with 8 bases between. The CDR3 coding sequence is TGTGCCAGCACCCACGGATACGAGCAGTACTTC. This gives the protein CASTHGYEQYF.

The rearrangement links TRBV2 to TRBJ2-7; the D is unclear. Trimming left V 0 bases short and J 2 bases short, with 8 bases between. Germline V gene lookup returns CDR1 SNHLY and CDR2 FYNNEI. The CDR3 sequence is 14 residues long. CDR3 residues: CASSEARSAYEQYF. The CDR3 DNA follows: TGTGCCAGCAGTGAAGCCAGGTCGGCCTACGAGCAGTACTTC.

V gene TRBV11-2 combines with J gene TRBJ2-7; 7 bases are a match to TRBD1. The CDR3 is 15 amino acids. Germline V CDR1 and CDR2: SGHAT, FQNNGV. Trimming cost V 2 bases and J 2 bases; bases outside gene matches: 6. CDR3 DNA: TGTGCCAGCAGCTTACGACAGGGTCAAACCTACGAGCAGTACTTC. It translates to CASSLRQGQTYEQYF.

The V call is TRBV7-3, the J call TRBJ2-5, with unresolved D. The CDR3 consists of 13 residues. Germline-derived CDR1 and CDR2 are SGHTA and FQGTGA. The ends were cut back, 1 base at V and 4 bases at J, with 7 bases in the middle. CDR3 bases: TGTGCCAGCAGCTTAAATAAGGGAGAGACCCAGTACTTC. This codes for CASSLNKGETQYF.

The chain combines TRBV7-9 with TRBJ2-7; no clear D gene. Per germline, CDR1 SEHNR and CDR2 FQNEAQ (reference sequence). V was pared by 2 bases and J by 5 bases, with 13 bases between. This CDR3 is built from 14 residues. This CDR3 is CASSLSTPKNEQYF. CDR3 coding DNA: TGTGCCAGCAGCTTAAGCACTCCTAAGAACGAGCAGTACTTC.

V and J are TRBV7-9 and TRBJ2-5; 10 positions agree with TRBD2. Germline assignment: CDR1 SEHNR and CDR2 FQNEAQ (reference sequence). The CDR3 has 16 amino acids. V was pared by 1 base and J by 5 bases, with 7 bases of the junction left unmatched. This chain's CDR3 is CASSLGPSGRTETQYF. CDR3 bases: TGTGCCAGCAGCTTAGGTCCTAGCGGGAGAACGGAGACCCAGTACTTC.

The chain uses TRBV5-1 and TRBJ1-4, with D tentatively TRBD1 (5 bases). The CDR3 covers 15 residues. Germline loops: CDR1 SGHRS, CDR2 YFSETQ. Trimming left V 0 bases short and J 8 bases short, with 14 bases between. As DNA, the CDR3 is TGCGCCAGCAGCTTGGTGGGCAGGGAGACGGAAAAACTGTTTTTT. Translation gives CASSLVGRETEKLFF.

The chain joins TRBV6-5 to TRBJ2-7; 9 bases line up with TRBD1. Losses at the gene ends were 5 bases for V and 9 bases for J; bases not matched to a gene: 14. CDR1 and CDR2 (germline): MNHEY, SVGAGI. The CDR3 length is 15 residues. CDR3 region: CASSGGTGSSIVQYF. The CDR3, as DNA: TGTGCCAGCAGTGGCGGGACAGGGAGTTCTATTGTGCAGTACTTC.

This clone has only one observation. The chain has TRBV28 and TRBJ2-7; TRBD1 might be the D (5 bases). V gave up 4 bases and J gave up 2 bases, with 9 bases separating them. Germline CDR1 is MDHEN and CDR2 is SYDVKM. This CDR3 has 13 residues. CDR3 sequence: CASSYRIPYEQYF. The CDR3 coding sequence is TGTGCCAGCAGTTACAGGATCCCCTACGAGCAGTACTTC.

The chain employs TRBV28 and TRBJ2-3, with D possibly TRBD2 on 6 matching bases. The V gene's germline CDR1 is MDHEN and CDR2 SYDVKM. This CDR3 has 19 amino acids. Trimming cost V 1 base and J 0 bases, with 20 bases left between them. In DNA, the CDR3 is TGTGCCAGCAGTTTATATCCTCCCCGGAGGGCTACTAGCACAGATACGCAGTATTTT. This gives the protein CASSLYPPRRATSTDTQYF.

The V call is TRBV6-5, the J call TRBJ2-7; possibly TRBD1 for D (5 bases). Germline CDR1 MNHEY, CDR2 SVGAGI. This CDR3 contains 13 residues. Trimming removed 5 bases at V and 0 bases at J, with 8 bases between. The chain's CDR3 is CASSQDNSYEQYF. The CDR3 coding sequence is TGTGCCAGCAGTCAGGACAACTCCTACGAGCAGTACTTC.

The genes are TRBV4-1 and TRBJ2-1; 9 bases agree with TRBD2. The junction had 4 bases not matched to a gene; V was cut back by 3 bases and J by 4 bases. Germline V gene sequence: CDR1 MGHRA, CDR2 YSYEKL. CDR3 length: 15 amino acids. Here the CDR3 reads CASSHPGLAYNEQFF. CDR3 in DNA: TGCGCCAGCAGCCATCCGGGACTAGCTTACAATGAGCAGTTCTTC.

Concerning this clone itself: The same CDR3 is also encoded by other DNA sequences in this sample. The chain uses TRBV27 and TRBJ2-7, with a weak D call TRBD2 (5 bases). Germline CDR1 and CDR2: MNHEY and SMNVEV (reference sequence). The CDR3 is 12 residues long. V was clipped by 6 bases and J by 3 bases, with 9 bases between them. The CDR3: CASSRTGYEQYF. CDR3 nucleotide sequence: TGTGCCAGCAGCCGGACTGGCTACGAGCAGTACTTC.

V usage is TRBV11-2 and J usage is TRBJ2-7; D gene unclear. Germline CDR1 and CDR2: SGHAT and FQNNGV. The CDR3 is made up of 13 amino acids. The V end was cut by 1 base, the J end by 4 bases, with 8 bases between. CDR3 nucleotide sequence: TGTGCCAGCAGCTTAGGTATAGAATACGAGCAGTACTTC. Residues: CASSLGIEYEQYF.